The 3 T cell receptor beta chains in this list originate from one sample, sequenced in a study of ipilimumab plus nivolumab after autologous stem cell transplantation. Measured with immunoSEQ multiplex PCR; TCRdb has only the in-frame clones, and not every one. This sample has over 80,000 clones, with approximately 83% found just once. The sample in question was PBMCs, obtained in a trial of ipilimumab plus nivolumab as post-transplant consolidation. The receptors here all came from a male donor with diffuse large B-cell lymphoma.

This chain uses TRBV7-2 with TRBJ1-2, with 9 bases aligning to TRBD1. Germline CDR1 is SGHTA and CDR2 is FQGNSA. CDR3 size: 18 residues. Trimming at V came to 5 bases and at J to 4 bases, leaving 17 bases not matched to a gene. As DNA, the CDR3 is TGTGCCAGCAGCCAGCGGAGGGCTACAGGGGGCATTGGCTATGGCTACACCTTC. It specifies CASSQRRATGGIGYGYTF.

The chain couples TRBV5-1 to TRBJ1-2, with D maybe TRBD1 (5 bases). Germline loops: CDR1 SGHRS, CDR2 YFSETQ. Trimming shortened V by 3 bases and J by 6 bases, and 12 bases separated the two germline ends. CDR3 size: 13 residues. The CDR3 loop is CASSSDRDDGYTF. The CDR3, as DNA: TGCGCCAGCAGCTCGGACCGGGACGATGGCTACACCTTC.

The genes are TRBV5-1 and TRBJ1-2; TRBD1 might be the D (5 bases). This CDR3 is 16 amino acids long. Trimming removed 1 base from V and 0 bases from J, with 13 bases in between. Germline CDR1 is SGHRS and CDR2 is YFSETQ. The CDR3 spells CASSLFSQGSNYGYTF. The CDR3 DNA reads TGCGCCAGCAGCTTGTTTAGCCAGGGATCTAACTATGGCTACACCTTC.